This TCR beta chain was sequenced in a study of T cells after yellow fever vaccination. Study overall: Preparation of fractions with low cell numbers was performed using SMART-Seq v4 Ultra Low Input.

The CDR3 contains 15 residues. Between the trimmed V and J ends, which lost 1 base and 9 bases, there was a span of 19 bases. CDR1 is MGHRA and CDR2 is YSYEKL in the germline V gene. In this sample, this clonotype turned up many times. Its antigen remains unknown. TCRdb called the 5' RACE reads again in MiXCR, with one record for every CDR3 protein. Of 300,000 or so distinct CDR3 sequences listed, about 8.3% were seen once; the top ten hold approximately 18%. Study-level points and caveats: On re-exposure, the response was weaker but peaked faster, at day 5 versus 15. Reappearance after the booster was seen for most primary-vaccination clones, at about 95% CD4 and roughly 90% CD8.

The input for sequencing was PBMCs, taken approximately 47 days after the first yellow fever vaccination. The chain couples TRBV4-1 to TRBJ2-7; D possibly corresponds to TRBD2 (6 bases). This receptor was identified in a man younger than 30 who received the YFV17D yellow fever vaccine. CDR3 in DNA: TGCGCCAGCAGCCAAGCCCCCGCGGGGTGGTCTGGGCAGTACTTC. Its protein is CASSQAPAGWSGQYF.